This TCR beta chain emerged from a study of blood T cell repertoires in COVID-19. Across the study: Samples representing acute and convalescent COVID-19 were sourced from the United States, Italy and Spain. Sample material is recorded as cDNA or gDNA derived from T cells, B-cell-depleted T cells, or PBMCs.

Here immunoSEQ multiplex PCR was the method, and the copy in TCRdb shows in-frame clones only, minus some. The sample has some 28,000 clones, approximately 88% seen once. The CDR3 consists of 13 residues. The V gene lost 5 bases and the J gene lost 0 bases, with 7 bases spanning the gap. Germline V gene data show CDR1 as MRHNA and CDR2 as SNTAGT. Sequencing was done on a sample of peripheral blood. The V gene is TRBV6-4, the J gene TRBJ1-1; D gene uncertain. The receptor was derived from a human donor in a cohort sampled during active COVID-19. The CDR3 loop reads CASSYSMNTEAFF. For the CDR3, the DNA is TGTGCCAGCAGTTACAGTATGAACACTGAAGCTTTCTTT.